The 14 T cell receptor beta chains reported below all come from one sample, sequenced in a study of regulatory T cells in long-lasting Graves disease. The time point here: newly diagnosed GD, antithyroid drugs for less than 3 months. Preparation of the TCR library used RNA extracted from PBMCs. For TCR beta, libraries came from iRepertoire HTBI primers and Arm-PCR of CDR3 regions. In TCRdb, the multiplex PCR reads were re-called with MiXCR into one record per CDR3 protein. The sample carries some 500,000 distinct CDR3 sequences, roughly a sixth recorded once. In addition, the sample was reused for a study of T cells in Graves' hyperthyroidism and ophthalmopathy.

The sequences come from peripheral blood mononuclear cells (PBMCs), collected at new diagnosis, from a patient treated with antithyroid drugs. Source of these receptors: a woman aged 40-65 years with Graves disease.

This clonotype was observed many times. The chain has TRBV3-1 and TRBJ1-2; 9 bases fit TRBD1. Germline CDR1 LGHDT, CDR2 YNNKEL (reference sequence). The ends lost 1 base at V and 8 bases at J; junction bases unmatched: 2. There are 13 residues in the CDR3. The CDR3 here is CASSQVTGGGYTF. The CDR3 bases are TGTGCCAGCAGCCAAGTGACAGGGGGAGGCTACACCTTC.

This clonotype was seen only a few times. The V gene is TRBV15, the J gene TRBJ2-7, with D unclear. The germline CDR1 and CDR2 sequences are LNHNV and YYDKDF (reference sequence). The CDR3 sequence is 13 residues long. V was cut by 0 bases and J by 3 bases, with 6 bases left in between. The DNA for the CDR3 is TGTGCCACCAGCAGAGATCATTTCTACGAGCAGTACTTC. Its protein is CATSRDHFYEQYF.

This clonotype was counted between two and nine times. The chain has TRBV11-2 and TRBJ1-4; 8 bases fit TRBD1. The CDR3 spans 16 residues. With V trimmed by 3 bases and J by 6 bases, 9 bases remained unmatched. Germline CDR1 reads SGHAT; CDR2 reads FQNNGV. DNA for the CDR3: TGTGCCAGCAGCTTTTCCCTTCAGGGGGCGGATGAAAAACTGTTTTTT. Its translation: CASSFSLQGADEKLFF.

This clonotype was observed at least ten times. CDR3 region: CSARVSGTDTQYF. The CDR3 DNA is TGCAGTGCTAGAGTTAGCGGAACAGATACGCAGTATTTT. The chain recombines TRBV20-1 with TRBJ2-3, with D perhaps matching TRBD2 (6 bases). This CDR3 is 13 amino acids long. Germline V CDR1 and CDR2: DFQATT, SNEGSKA (reference sequence). Trimming removed 1 base at V and 3 bases at J, with 8 bases between.

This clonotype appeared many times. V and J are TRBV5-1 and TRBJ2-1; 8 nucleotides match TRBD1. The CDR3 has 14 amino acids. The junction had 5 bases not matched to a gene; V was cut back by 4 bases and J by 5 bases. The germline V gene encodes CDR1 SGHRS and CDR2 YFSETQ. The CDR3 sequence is CASSALDRDNEQFF. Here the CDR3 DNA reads TGCGCCAGCAGCGCGTTGGACAGGGACAATGAGCAGTTCTTC.

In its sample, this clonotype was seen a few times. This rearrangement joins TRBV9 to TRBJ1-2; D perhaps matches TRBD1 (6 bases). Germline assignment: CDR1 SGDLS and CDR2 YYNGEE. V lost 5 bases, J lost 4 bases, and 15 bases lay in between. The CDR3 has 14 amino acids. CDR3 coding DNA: TGTGCCAGCAGTACAATTGGACAGCTCTATGGCTACACCTTC. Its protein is CASSTIGQLYGYTF.

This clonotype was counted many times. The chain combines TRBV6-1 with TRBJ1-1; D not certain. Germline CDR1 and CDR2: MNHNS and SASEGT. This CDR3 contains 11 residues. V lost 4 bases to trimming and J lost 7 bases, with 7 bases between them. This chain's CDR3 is CASSALHEAFF. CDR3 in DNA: TGTGCCAGCAGTGCTCTGCATGAAGCTTTCTTT.

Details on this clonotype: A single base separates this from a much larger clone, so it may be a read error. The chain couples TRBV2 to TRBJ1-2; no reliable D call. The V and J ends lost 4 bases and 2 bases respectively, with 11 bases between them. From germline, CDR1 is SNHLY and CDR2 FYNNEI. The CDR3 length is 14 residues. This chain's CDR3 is CASSALGTNYGYTF. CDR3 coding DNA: TGTGCCAGCAGTGCACTGGGAACCAACTATGGCTACACCTTC.

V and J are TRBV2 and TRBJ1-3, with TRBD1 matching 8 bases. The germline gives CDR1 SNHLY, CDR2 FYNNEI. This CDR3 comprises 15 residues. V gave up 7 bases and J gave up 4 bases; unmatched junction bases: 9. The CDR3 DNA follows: TGTGCCAGCATACACGAGAGGACAGGGGGAAACACCATATATTTT. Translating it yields CASIHERTGGNTIYF.

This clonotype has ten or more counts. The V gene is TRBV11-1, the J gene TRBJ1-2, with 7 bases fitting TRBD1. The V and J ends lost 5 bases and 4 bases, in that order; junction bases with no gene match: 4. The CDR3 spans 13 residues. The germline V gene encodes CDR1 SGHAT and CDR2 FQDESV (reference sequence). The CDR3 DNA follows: TGTGCCAGCAGCCCAGGGGGACCCTATGGCTACACCTTC. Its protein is CASSPGGPYGYTF.

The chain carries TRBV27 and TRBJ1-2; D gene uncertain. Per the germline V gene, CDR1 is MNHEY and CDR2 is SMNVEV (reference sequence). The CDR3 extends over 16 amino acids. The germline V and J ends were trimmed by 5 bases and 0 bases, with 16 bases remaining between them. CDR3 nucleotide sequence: TGTGCCAGCAGTCCCTTGTCGCGGGGAGCTAACTATGGCTACACCTTC. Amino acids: CASSPLSRGANYGYTF.

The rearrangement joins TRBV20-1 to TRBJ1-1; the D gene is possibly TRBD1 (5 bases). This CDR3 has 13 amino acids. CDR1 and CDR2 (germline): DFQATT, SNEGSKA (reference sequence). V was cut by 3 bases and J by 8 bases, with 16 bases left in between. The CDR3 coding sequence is TGCAGTGCTAGCCAACCGGGGGGAGGGGAAGCTTTCTTT. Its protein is CSASQPGGGEAFF.

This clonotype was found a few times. The CDR3 loop reads CASSLWSRTDTQYF. CDR3 bases: TGTGCCAGCAGCTTATGGAGCAGGACAGATACGCAGTATTTT. The chain recombines TRBV13 with TRBJ2-3; D unresolved. Trimming took 2 bases from V and 3 from J, leaving 9 bases between them. This CDR3 is built from 14 residues. Germline V gene sequence: CDR1 PRHDT, CDR2 FYEKMQ (reference sequence).

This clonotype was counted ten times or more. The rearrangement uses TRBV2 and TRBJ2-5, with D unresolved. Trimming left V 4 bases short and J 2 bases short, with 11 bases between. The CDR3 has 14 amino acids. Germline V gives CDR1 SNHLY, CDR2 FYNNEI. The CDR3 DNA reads TGTGCCAGCAGTGCTAGACTCTTTCAAGAGACCCAGTACTTC. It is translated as CASSARLFQETQYF.